This T cell receptor beta chain appears in the sequencing data of a study of cytomegalovirus exposure and HLA in healthy donors (dated by TCRdb to about 2017). For the study in its entirety: According to an earlier analysis of around 600 of the donors, about 179 million T cells yielded over 90 million unique TCR beta sequences and 276 Gb of sequence data. About 280 gigabases of sequencing data and 70 million to 85 million unique TCR sequences were included in an early release covering several hundred HLA-typed donors. The genetic ancestry cluster associated with self-reported Caucasian donors included 81% of the 398 genotyped donors. The study aimed to test whether signatures of past pathogen exposure could be identified by cataloging public T cell receptors. The T cell repertoires of 666 subjects were profiled by immunosequencing and related to cytomegalovirus serostatus. Besides the first cohort of some 670 subjects, a separate validation cohort made up of 90 to 150 different subjects was used. The study combined high-throughput TCR immunosequencing, statistical association of individual TCRs with disease status, and machine learning to predict cytomegalovirus infection status. A later analysis re-examined previously published TCR beta repertoires from just over 650 donors and added high-resolution HLA genotyping to investigate patterns of TCR occurrence. Rather than drawing on any new phenotypic data, the later analysis identified candidate immune exposures from TCR beta sequences and the way those sequences occurred across donors. In an earlier analysis of about 590 of the donors, high-throughput TCR beta sequencing was used to judge whether each TCR beta V gene segment behaved as functional or pseudogenic. Donor age, sex, ethnicity and CMV serostatus were collected together with the repertoire data. Genome-wide SNP genotypes for about three fifths of the roughly 670 donors were used in a later genetic analysis, which treated that subset as a discovery cohort. Every repertoire in the discovery cohort had been generated on one and the same sequencing platform. Both class I and class II loci were covered by HLA typing, at four-digit resolution. Typing coverage differed by locus: A, B, C, DRB1 and DQB1 were typed in about 620-630 donors, DQA1 in around 500, DPA1 in around 600, and DPB1 in roughly 450. Four or five DR-DQ haplotypes were handled as single units for association and clustering because linkage in the cohort was strong. Among 398 genotyped donors of the cohort, an average of roughly 230,000 unique TCR beta nucleotide sequences was sequenced per donor, of which about 19% were non-productive. Paper-wide results and their limitations: Compared with the 666-donor mean, donors in an Asian-associated ancestry cluster had fewer N-insertions in productive TCRs, according to a later genetic analysis. A few of the identified cytomegalovirus-associated TCR beta chains were confirmed in vitro to be specific for cytomegalovirus antigens. A cluster of highly shared sequence variants was judged likely to represent a technical artifact of the sequencing pipeline. Because HLA typing was unavailable for some donors at each locus, only the typed subset was used in association tests. When HLA alleles, especially DR and DQ, strongly co-occurred, TCR associations were difficult to assign to individual alleles. A later analysis found that TCR association rates varied across HLA loci, with DRB1 alleles showing the most associated TCRs and HLA-C alleles the fewest. The authors suggested that the approach could potentially be generalized to other disease states and immunological phenotypes. Most CMV-associated TCR beta chains appeared to be HLA-restricted in a later analysis, and the HLA associations seemed to be driven largely by CMV exposure. The classifier was reported to diagnose cytomegalovirus status with high specificity and sensitivity in both the original and validation cohorts. An association between a missense DCLRE1C variant and V-gene and J-gene trimming of TCR beta chains was found in a later genetic analysis and replicated in an independent cohort. Most TCR sequences were observed very rarely across donors, whereas some public TCRs were present in many individuals. The presence/absence analyses assumed that sequencing depth was roughly uniform across donors, and that assumption may not be true. CMV serostatus was the only immune exposure information available for the cohort. In a later analysis, around 15,000 TCR beta sequences were associated with specific HLA alleles at a false discovery rate of 0.05. Because counts were too low, some 17 rarely observed V segments, including chromosome 9 orphons, were excluded from the earlier analysis of under 650 of the donors. In a later analysis, several top co-occurrence clusters were reported to appear linked to parvovirus B19, influenza, CMV and Epstein-Barr virus. In a later analysis, HLA-associated TCR beta chains showed more clonal expansion and lower generation probabilities than non-associated chains that were equally common. The 87-base-pair reads could not distinguish some IMGT-functional V segments, including TRBV6-2 and TRBV6-3, so those segments were excluded. The study gave a list of about 160 TCR beta chains associated with cytomegalovirus. Correlated functional status among segregating V segments might be attributable to linkage disequilibrium, but an unknown experimental factor could not be ruled out. Only TCR beta chains were sequenced in this cohort, and the absence of alpha or paired-chain data limited detectable features. In an earlier analysis of approximately 590 of the donors, most TCR beta V segments were observed in productive rearrangements about 87% or about 30% of the time, broadly matching IMGT annotations. A further reported finding was that TCR beta sequences accurately predicted the HLA-A and HLA-B alleles for most subjects in the first cohort.

The receptor library was made with the immunoSEQ multiplex PCR assay. The multiplex PCR relied on a mix of 60 forward primers for TCR Vbeta segments and 13 reverse primers for TCR Jbeta segments. A multiplex PCR assay on genomic DNA amplified the CDR3 region of rearranged TCR beta genes. The Illumina HiSeq System was used to sequence the amplified TCR beta libraries as 87-base-pair reads. In the source study's methods: A later analysis counted about 76 million unique TCR beta chains across the 640 or so repertoires, and 9 million to 14 million of these chains were shared by at least two donors. To remove PCR and sequencing errors, raw reads were error-corrected and collapsed into unique sequences using a nearest-neighbor algorithm that merged closely related sequences. CDR3 sequences were aligned to IMGT reference sequences to assign V, D and J gene segments. Each retained sequence needed at least a six-nucleotide match to both a V gene segment and a J gene segment. A rearrangement was called productive if the CDR3 had no stop codons and remained in frame with V and J, and every other rearrangement was called non-productive. Following IMGT convention, CDR3 was defined as the stretch from the second conserved V-encoded cysteine to the conserved J-encoded phenylalanine. In an earlier analysis of around 570 of the donors, sequences lacking an unambiguous match to a single V gene segment were excluded. In an earlier analysis of 587 of the donors, V segments were called functional above 56.7% productive rearrangements and were called segregating when the between-donor standard deviation exceeded 5%. A statistical classification framework was developed to diagnose cytomegalovirus status using the catalog of TCR beta chain sequences. A later analysis assigned V and J genes by comparing TCR nucleotide sequences with IMGT/GENE-DB human TR gene sequences. The TCRdist pipeline was used in a later analysis to assign CDR3 sequences and most-parsimonious VDJ recombination scenarios. A later analysis defined each TCR beta chain by its CDR3 amino acid sequence plus V-gene family, and excluded reads lacking a unique V-gene family. A later analysis removed roughly 590 highly shared, low-generation-probability nucleotide sequences to deal with suspected cross-contamination and a sequencing artifact. In a later analysis, a clonal expansion index for each public chain was calculated from normalized within-repertoire ranks of inferred template counts. In a later analysis, generation probabilities were computed using a VDJ recombination model fitted to out-of-frame rearrangements, and the results were checked against IGoR. A later analysis scored TCR-TCR, TCR-HLA and TCR-CMV co-occurrence with hypergeometric tests, applying a repertoire-size bias correction to TCR pairs. To estimate false discovery rates, a later analysis permuted the HLA or CMV assignments 20 times. A later analysis grouped co-occurring TCRs with DBSCAN, adding TCRdist sequence similarity when clustering within HLA-allele-positive subsets. For co-occurrence clustering, repertoires with fewer than 30,000 or more than 120,000 public chains were excluded, along with roughly 5 repertoires with anomalous nucleotide sharing. Drawn from immuneACCESS, this table holds only the in-frame rearrangements with V and J called that TCRdb kept. Clones are partly lost; checked studies trace under half to an unresolved V gene and leave the rest unexplained. The V and J calls and clone size are taken from that table; D and trimming were inferred from the DNA. This sample's records show some 130,000 clones. 1.5% to 2% of the sample goes to the ten largest clones.

The cohort was made up of 666 healthy bone marrow donors. At the time of sampling, every cohort member was nominally healthy, though immune exposures that went unrecorded were likely present. The donor tested CMV seropositive, placing the donor among the 250 to 350 seropositive members of the cohort. Every donor gave a peripheral blood sample, and the peripheral blood mononuclear cells from that sample were used for TCR beta sequencing. The Qiagen DNeasy Blood Extraction Kit was used to extract genomic DNA from the blood cell samples. Comments on this clone: Its recognized antigen is unknown.

The CDR3 spans 12 residues, from the cysteine through the phenylalanine. Only the CDR3 portion is preserved as DNA: 36 bases, with reading frame beginning at the first base. Sequencing used PBMCs. The V gene is TRBV21-1 and the J gene is TRBJ1-1; the tabulated D call, TRBD1, remains unverified against the DNA. TRBV21-1 is noted as a pseudogene. The clonotype was recovered from a woman in her thirties or forties in good health and CMV-seropositive. The DNA reads as follows: TGTGCCAGCAGCAATCGTAACAGGGGTGCTTTCTTT. Its product reads: CASSNRNRGAFF.